The rows below give T cell receptor beta chains drawn from one sample of a study of neurological immune-mediated disorders. Each CDR3 protein gets one entry after TCRdb re-called the 5' RACE reads with MiXCR. The repertoire holds about 38,000 distinct CDR3 sequences, with under 14% as singletons. Sequenced: CD4+ T cells from blood. The receptor set was obtained from a woman in her 30s with HTLV-1-associated myelopathy (HAM/TSP). CDR3s include the opening cysteine and the closing phenylalanine or tryptophan.

j_call v_call cdr3_aa
TRBJ1-1 TRBV5-1 CASSLIQGGNTEAFF
TRBJ2-3 TRBV5-1 CASTFGGGPTDTQYF
TRBJ2-2 TRBV5-1 CASTLKAGGAGELFF
TRBJ2-7 TRBV7-2 CASSLNRNEQYF
TRBJ1-2 TRBV5-1 CASSPPTGFYGYTF
TRBJ2-2 TRBV20-1 CSARTGGTTGELFF
TRBJ1-1 TRBV18 CASSTGQNTEAFF
TRBJ1-3 TRBV18 CASSPPQHSGNTIYF
TRBJ1-1 TRBV5-1 CASSWDPAATEAFF
TRBJ1-1 TRBV6-1 CASSPRSGTEAFF
TRBJ2-3 TRBV5-1 CASSLDPSGDTQYF
TRBJ1-5 TRBV5-1 CASSTTGPRNQPQHF
TRBJ2-3 TRBV20-1 CSARGMGAGGPGTDTQYF
TRBJ2-3 TRBV5-1 CASSLPIDTDTQYF
TRBJ2-2 TRBV24-1 CATSDPHQGTGELFF
TRBJ1-6 TRBV28 CASSLRLGDNSPLHF
TRBJ1-1 TRBV20-1 CSASSGTVNTEAFF
TRBJ1-2 TRBV7-2 CASSPPSGRANYGYTF
TRBJ2-1 TRBV11-2 CASSFTLTSLGYNEQFF
TRBJ2-1 TRBV3-1 CASSQLGNTAYNEQFF
TRBJ2-7 TRBV18 CASSPTGTGGFGQYF
TRBJ2-3 TRBV5-1 CASSSLKLDTQYF
TRBJ2-7 TRBV20-1 CSARAGSEQYF
TRBJ1-3 TRBV29-1 CSAGETGRGNTIYF
TRBJ1-6 TRBV12-3/TRBV12-4 CASSFGYNSPLHF
TRBJ1-6 TRBV27 CASSLRTGINSPLHF
TRBJ1-1 TRBV5-1 CASSLRPGGTEAFF
TRBJ2-5 TRBV4-1 CASSQGLAGEQETQYF
TRBJ2-1 TRBV5-1 CASSSNPPGGAGYNEQFF
TRBJ1-1 TRBV29-1 CSPAEVTEAFF
TRBJ1-3 TRBV29-1 CSARLRDAGNTIYF
TRBJ1-3 TRBV5-1 CASSLAGHNSGNTIYF
TRBJ2-5 TRBV5-1 CASSFPGGETQYF
TRBJ1-5 TRBV7-8 CASSLTSGSASNQPQHF
TRBJ2-1 TRBV20-1 CSATSTNSYNEQFF
TRBJ2-2 TRBV2 CASRTQGLNTGELFF
TRBJ1-1 TRBV29-1 CSVEPRGNTEAFF
TRBJ2-1 TRBV7-9 CASSLEGGRRQFF
TRBJ2-2 TRBV24-1 CATSDPTDRILNTGELFF
TRBJ1-1 TRBV6-2/TRBV6-3 CASSSVPVGLNTEAFF
TRBJ2-1 TRBV20-1 CSARFFGPYNEQFF
TRBJ1-1 TRBV30 CAYWSPDRYTEAFF
TRBJ1-3 TRBV15 CATNTGLIGNTIYF
TRBJ2-2 TRBV20-1 CSASPLVGPGELFF
TRBJ2-5 TRBV7-9 CASSPHGRGGGETQYF
TRBJ2-7 TRBV20-1 CSASSGRYEQYF
TRBJ2-1 TRBV19 CATTNSPGGAVREQFF
TRBJ2-6 TRBV7-3 CASSLAGGSNSGANVLTF
TRBJ2-1 TRBV6-5 CASSYSSTVWKFF
TRBJ2-3 TRBV11-2 CASSFGLRERTDTQYF
TRBJ1-5 TRBV5-6 CASSLARGGDNQPQHF
TRBJ2-6 TRBV13 CASSLVGANVLTF
TRBJ1-3 TRBV18 CASSPRTASSGNTIYF